The entry below gives a single T cell receptor (beta chain) sequence along with its context. What it binds is unknown. The data are from a study of graft-versus-host responses after intestinal transplantation. General study points: An association linked early post-transplant HvG declines with peak circulating GvH clone levels. Marrow from the recipient contained GvH clones, some of which had appeared first in ileum or blood.

Profiled with immunoSEQ multiplex PCR; TCRdb holds only in-frame clones, not every one. The table lists some 84,000 clones, about four fifths of them singletons. V dropped 2 bases and J dropped 9 bases, with 9 bases sitting between them. Germline V gives CDR1 SGDLS, CDR2 YYNGEE. The CDR3 is 13 amino acids. The sequences come from unstimulated CD4+ T cells sorted from spleen or lymph node cells, collected before intestinal transplant. The gene calls are TRBV9 and TRBJ1-6; D gene uncertain. The sequence was obtained from a human donor who received an intestinal transplant. The CDR3 here is CASSVGSGSPLHF. The CDR3 DNA is TGTGCCAGCAGCGTCGGCAGCGGTTCACCCCTCCACTTT.